This is a list of T cell receptor beta chains from one sample in a study of blood T cell repertoires in COVID-19. Assay: immunoSEQ multiplex PCR; the TCRdb copy retains only in-frame clones and omits some. The sample has around 30,000 clones; more than 80% are singletons. The sequenced sample was peripheral blood. The receptors were sampled from a woman aged 80 or over with acute or convalescent COVID-19. The CDR3 runs from the conserved cysteine through the conserved F or W. D genes are given only for firm matches. Only part of the rows carry a size: once, few, many, or a class if the clone is expanded.

NA TRBJ2-5 TRBV6-5 NA TGTGCCAGCAGTTACGGGGCCGAGACCCAGTACTTC CASSYGAETQYF
TRBD2 TRBJ2-7 TRBV5-1 NA TGCGCCAGCAGCCCGGGACTAACCTTACGCGAGCAGTACTTC CASSPGLTLREQYF
TRBD1 TRBJ2-2 TRBV11-3 NA TGTGCCAGCAGCTTAGTAACAGGGGCGAGCGGGGAGCTGTTTTTT CASSLVTGASGELFF
TRBD1 TRBJ2-4 TRBV7-9 NA TGTGCCAGCAGTTCCGGGACAGGGGGTACCAAAAACATTCAGTACTTC CASSSGTGGTKNIQYF
NA TRBJ1-5 TRBV10-3 NA TGTGCCATCAGTGAAGGAGGGTTTGGCAATCAGCCCCAGCATTTT CAISEGGFGNQPQHF
NA TRBJ1-1 TRBV2 NA TGTGCCAGCAGCGGGTACACTGAAGCTTTCTTT CASSGYTEAFF
NA TRBJ1-1 TRBV24-1 NA TGTGCCACCTCTCGGGGGACTGAAGCTTTCTTT CATSRGTEAFF
NA TRBJ2-5 TRBV12-3/TRBV12-4 NA TGTGCCAGCAGTCCGCAGGGTGGGGAGACCCAGTACTTC CASSPQGGETQYF
TRBD1 TRBJ1-5 TRBV3-1/TRBV3-2 NA TGTGCCAGCAGCCCAGCGGGACAGGGATTCCAGCCCCAGCATTTT CASSPAGQGFQPQHF
NA TRBJ1-6 TRBV30 NA TGTGCCTGTGGAGGTAGGTCGGTGTCACCCCTCCACTTT CACGGRSVSPLHF
TRBD1 TRBJ2-3 TRBV19 few TGTGCCAGTAGTCCCGGGACAGGGGGGGGCACAGATACGCAGTATTTT CASSPGTGGGTDTQYF
NA TRBJ1-5 TRBV18 NA TGTGCCAGCTCCGACGGCCAGGGCTCGGGCCAGCCCCAGCATTTT CASSDGQGSGQPQHF
TRBD1 TRBJ2-2 TRBV29-1 few TGCAGCGCCCCAAAATCAGGGGGTACCGGGGAGCTGTTTTTT CSAPKSGGTGELFF